This T cell receptor beta chain originates from a study of T cell responses to AZD1222 COVID-19 vaccine. Produced via immunoSEQ multiplex PCR; TCRdb's table is partial and in-frame only. The table lists about 83,000 clones, roughly 90% of them singletons. Germline V CDR1 and CDR2: KGHSH, LQKENI. V lost 4 bases, J lost 1 base, and 11 bases lay in between. The CDR3 totals 15 residues. This material consisted of peripheral blood, taken 28 days after the second AZD1222 dose. The chain uses TRBV18 and TRBJ2-1; D is unresolved. The sequence was obtained from an adult who received the AZD1222 COVID-19 vaccine. The CDR3 DNA follows: TGTGCCAGCTCACGGTTCTTAGAGTCCTACAATGAGCAGTTCTTC. It specifies CASSRFLESYNEQFF.